The text below deals with one T cell receptor (beta chain). What it binds is unknown. Only in-frame clones appear in the TCRdb table, and some are missing; sequencing was by immunoSEQ multiplex PCR. Among under 250,000 clones listed, about 92% were seen once. The length of the CDR3 is 13 residues. Germline V lookup: CDR1 KGHSH, CDR2 LQKENI. Trimming stripped 4 bases from V and 5 bases from J, with 11 bases between. The data stem from a study of T cell responses to AZD1222 COVID-19 vaccine. Findings and caveats of the study: Increases in Spike-specific TCR breadth and depth were seen after two AZD1222 doses.

This rearrangement joins TRBV18 to TRBJ1-2; the D is unclear. The source of this sequence is an adult in good health. Sample: peripheral blood, taken on day 0 of MenACWY control vaccination. CDR3 coding DNA: TGTGCCAGCTCACGGGAGTCCTATTATGGCTACACCTTC. Its translation is CASSRESYYGYTF.